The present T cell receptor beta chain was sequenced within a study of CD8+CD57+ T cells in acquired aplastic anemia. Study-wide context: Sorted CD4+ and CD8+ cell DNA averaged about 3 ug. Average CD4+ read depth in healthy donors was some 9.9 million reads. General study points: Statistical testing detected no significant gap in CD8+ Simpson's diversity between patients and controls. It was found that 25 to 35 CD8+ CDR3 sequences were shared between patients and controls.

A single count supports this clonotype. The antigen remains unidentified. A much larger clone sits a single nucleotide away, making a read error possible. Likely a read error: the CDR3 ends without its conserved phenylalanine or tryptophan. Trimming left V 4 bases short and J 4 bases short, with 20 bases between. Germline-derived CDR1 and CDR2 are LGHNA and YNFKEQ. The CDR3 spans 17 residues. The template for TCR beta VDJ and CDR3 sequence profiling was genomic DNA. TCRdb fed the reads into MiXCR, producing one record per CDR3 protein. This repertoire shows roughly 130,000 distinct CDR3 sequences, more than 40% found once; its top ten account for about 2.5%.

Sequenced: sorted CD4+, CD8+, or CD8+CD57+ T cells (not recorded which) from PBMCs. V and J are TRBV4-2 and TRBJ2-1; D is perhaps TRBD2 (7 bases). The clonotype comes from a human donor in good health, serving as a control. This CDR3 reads CASSLEGGAGSYNEQFL. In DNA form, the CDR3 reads TGTGCCAGCAGCCTAGAGGGGGGGGCCGGGAGTTACAATGAGCAGTTCCTC.